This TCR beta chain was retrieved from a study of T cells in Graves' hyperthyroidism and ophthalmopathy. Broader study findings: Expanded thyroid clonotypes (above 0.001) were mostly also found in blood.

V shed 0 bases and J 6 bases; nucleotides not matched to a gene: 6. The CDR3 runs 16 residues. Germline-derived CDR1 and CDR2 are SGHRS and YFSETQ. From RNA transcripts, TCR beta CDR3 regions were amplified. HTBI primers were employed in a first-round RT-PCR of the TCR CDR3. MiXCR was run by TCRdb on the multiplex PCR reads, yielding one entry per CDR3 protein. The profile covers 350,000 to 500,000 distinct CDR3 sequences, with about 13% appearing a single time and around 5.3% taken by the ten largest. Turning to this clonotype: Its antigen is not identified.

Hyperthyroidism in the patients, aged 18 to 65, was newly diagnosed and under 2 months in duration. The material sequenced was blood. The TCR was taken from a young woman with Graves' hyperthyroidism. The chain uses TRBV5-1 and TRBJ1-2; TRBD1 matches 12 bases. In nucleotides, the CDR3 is TGCGCCAGCAGCTTGGAAGGGACAGGGGGCGTGGATGGCTACACCTTC. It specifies CASSLEGTGGVDGYTF. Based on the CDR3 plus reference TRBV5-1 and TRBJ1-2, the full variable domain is KAGVTQTPRYLIKTRGQQVTLSCSPISGHRSVSWYQQTPGQGLQFLFEYFSETQRNKGNFPGRFSGRQFSNSRSEMNVSTLELGDSALYLCASSLEGTGGVDGYTFGSGTRLTVV.